This is a list of T cell receptor beta chains from one sample in a study of T cell repertoires in ileal Crohn's disease. Profiling relied on immunoSEQ multiplex PCR, and the TCRdb table lists in-frame clones only, not all of them. This sample has some 28,000 clones, with around 80% found just once. Sequenced input: ileal tissue. The receptor set was obtained from an adult with Crohn's disease. Each CDR3 is given with its conserved first and last residue. The D gene is left open where the match is weak. The size field is filled for only some rows; it gives once, few, many or a size class.

TRBJ2-1,TRBV4-1,.,TRBD2,CASSQVTSGHYNEQFF,TGCGCCAGCAGCCAAGTGACTAGCGGGCACTACAATGAGCAGTTCTTC
TRBJ1-2,TRBV27,.,TRBD1,CASSTYDRASANYGYTF,TGTGCCAGCAGTACATACGACAGGGCCTCAGCTAACTATGGCTACACCTTC
TRBJ2-7,TRBV9,.,TRBD1,CASSPGQAAYEQYF,TGTGCCAGCAGCCCAGGACAGGCGGCCTACGAGCAGTACTTC
TRBJ2-7,TRBV5-1,.,TRBD1,CASSPLFGTGGNEQYF,TGCGCCAGCAGCCCTCTTTTTGGGACAGGGGGCAATGAGCAGTACTTC
TRBJ2-2,TRBV5-1,.,TRBD1,CASSSDRPGELFF,TGCGCCAGCAGCTCGGACAGGCCCGGGGAGCTGTTTTTT
TRBJ2-5,TRBV5-4,.,.,CASSVGTGGETQYF,TGTGCCAGCAGCGTGGGGACGGGCGGGGAGACCCAGTACTTC
TRBJ1-5,TRBV5-1,.,.,CASSLTSRSPQHF,TGCGCCAGCAGCTTGACGTCGCGGTCCCCCCAGCATTTT
TRBJ2-7,TRBV5-1,.,TRBD1,CASGTVGEQYF,TGCGCCAGCGGGACAGTGGGCGAGCAGTACTTC
TRBJ2-7,TRBV2,.,TRBD1,CASSEFKGQNPYEQYF,TGTGCCAGCAGTGAGTTTAAGGGACAGAACCCCTACGAGCAGTACTTC
TRBJ2-7,TRBV11-2,.,TRBD1,CASSPTGGPYEQYF,TGTGCCAGCAGCCCCACAGGGGGGCCCTACGAGCAGTACTTC
TRBJ1-2,TRBV30,.,.,CAWTPRGAGYTF,TGTGCCTGGACCCCGCGAGGAGCTGGCTACACCTTC
TRBJ1-2,TRBV5-5,.,.,CASSFEPTRGGYTF,TGTGCCAGCAGCTTTGAGCCCACCAGGGGTGGCTACACCTTC
TRBJ2-7,TRBV16,few,.,CASSRGTGYDEQYF,TGTGCCAGCAGCCGTGGAACAGGTTACGACGAGCAGTACTTC
TRBJ1-1,TRBV10-3,.,TRBD1,CAARDRVNTEAFF,TGTGCCGCCCGGGACAGGGTTAACACTGAAGCTTTCTTT
TRBJ1-1,TRBV11-2,.,TRBD1,CASRPGTGGYVSEAFF,TGTGCCAGCCGCCCTGGGACAGGGGGTTATGTCTCTGAAGCTTTCTTT
TRBJ2-7,TRBV18,.,.,CASSPGAGPYEQYF,TGTGCCAGCTCACCAGGGGCAGGGCCCTACGAGCAGTACTTC
TRBJ2-1,TRBV11-1,.,.,CASSFRRGQSNNEQFF,TGTGCCAGCAGCTTCCGGCGGGGACAGTCTAACAATGAGCAGTTCTTC
TRBJ1-5,TRBV19,.,.,CASTPNTGNQPQHF,TGTGCCAGTACACCGAATACGGGCAATCAGCCCCAGCATTTT
TRBJ1-5,TRBV2,few,TRBD1,CASRNRGSSNQPQHF,TGTGCCAGCAGAAACAGGGGGTCTAGCAATCAGCCCCAGCATTTT
TRBJ1-4,TRBV5-1,.,TRBD1,CASSVSGTGVEKLFF,TGCGCCAGCAGCGTATCCGGGACAGGAGTTGAAAAACTGTTTTTT
TRBJ2-2,TRBV29-1,.,.,CSGYRLNTGELFF,TGCAGCGGATACAGGCTTAACACCGGGGAGCTGTTTTTT
TRBJ2-1,TRBV5-4,.,TRBD1,CASSVYRGQKDNEQFF,TGTGCCAGCAGTGTCTACAGGGGGCAAAAAGACAATGAGCAGTTCTTC